Below, 10 T cell receptor beta chains from the same sample are listed, as sequenced in a study of T cell responses to AZD1222 COVID-19 vaccine. The table came from immunoSEQ multiplex PCR; TCRdb's copy has only in-frame clones and leaves some out. The table lists roughly 100,000 clones, about 92% of them singletons. The sample here was peripheral blood, taken on day 0 of AZD1222 vaccination. All receptors derive from an adult in good health.

In this sample, this clone turned up a few times. Other DNA sequences in this sample translate to the same CDR3. The chain uses TRBV9 and TRBJ1-5; 10 bases align to TRBD1. CDR3 length equals 16 residues. Germline loops: CDR1 SGDLS, CDR2 YYNGEE. V gave up 4 bases and J gave up 0 bases; unmatched junction bases: 4. This chain's CDR3 is CASSPGTGASNQPQHF. The CDR3, as DNA: TGTGCCAGCAGCCCAGGGACAGGGGCTAGCAATCAGCCCCAGCATTTT. The full variable domain, with the rest looked up from reference TRBV9 and TRBJ1-5, is DSGVTQTPKHLITATGQRVTLRCSPRSGDLSVYWYQQSLDQGLQFLIQYYNGEERAKGNILERFSAQQFPDLHSELNLSSLELGDSALYFCASSPGTGASNQPQHFGDGTRLSIL.

This clone was detected a few times. This chain connects TRBV27 to TRBJ1-2, with 7 bases aligning to TRBD1. From germline, CDR1 is MNHEY and CDR2 SMNVEV (reference sequence). The CDR3 is 13 amino acids. V was pared by 2 bases and J by 7 bases, with 4 bases of the junction left unmatched. CDR3 protein: CASSLQGGRGYTF. Written as DNA, the CDR3 is TGTGCCAGCAGTTTACAGGGGGGCCGTGGCTACACCTTC.

The chain is built from TRBV18 and TRBJ1-1; D is uncertain. V lost 2 bases, J lost 5 bases, and 9 bases lay in between. Germline-derived CDR1 and CDR2 are KGHSH and LQKENI. The CDR3 contains 13 residues. Written as DNA, the CDR3 is TGTGCCAGCTCACCAACGGGGAGTACTGAAGCTTTCTTT. Protein product: CASSPTGSTEAFF.

This clone was observed a single time. The V gene is TRBV5-4, the J gene TRBJ2-5; no definite D call. The CDR3 is 13 amino acids. CDR1 and CDR2 from the germline V gene are SGHNT and YYREEE (reference sequence). V was shortened by 1 base and J by 3 bases, with 7 bases between the two germline ends. DNA for the CDR3: TGTGCCAGCAGCTTGAGTCCCGAAGAGACCCAGTACTTC. This gives the protein CASSLSPEETQYF.

The chain carries TRBV6-1 and TRBJ1-5; no clear D gene. This CDR3 region has 16 residues. CDR1 and CDR2 (germline): MNHNS, SASEGT. The V and J ends lost 0 bases and 2 bases respectively, with 11 bases between them. CDR3 DNA: TGTGCCAGCAGTGAAGCTCGGGCGGTTCGCAATCAGCCCCAGCATTTT. Protein sequence: CASSEARAVRNQPQHF.

V is TRBV6-2 or TRBV6-3 and J is TRBJ2-1; TRBD2 aligns across 13 bases. Germline V gene data show CDR1 as MNHEY and CDR2 as SVGEGT. The CDR3 has 15 residues. The J segment lost 6 bases and the V segment lost 5 bases, leaving 4 bases of the junction unmatched. CDR3 DNA: TGTGCCAGCAGTCTTCGGACTAGCGGGGGCAATGAGCAGTTCTTC. Its protein is CASSLRTSGGNEQFF.

The rearrangement uses TRBV2 and TRBJ2-5; no clear D. CDR3 length: 15 residues. CDR1 and CDR2 (germline): SNHLY, FYNNEI. V was cut by 2 bases and J by 1 base, with 11 bases left in between. The CDR3 DNA reads TGTGCCAGCAGTGAATGGGTCAGCCGCCAAGAGACCCAGTACTTC. Translated: CASSEWVSRQETQYF.

The chain uses TRBV10-3 and TRBJ1-5; D unclear. Deletions cut 9 bases from V and 0 bases from J, with 9 bases between. CDR1 is ENHRY, CDR2 SYGVKD, per germline. CDR3 length: 13 amino acids. DNA of the CDR3: TGTGCCATAGGTCCTCTTAGCAATCAGCCCCAGCATTTT. Translating it yields CAIGPLSNQPQHF.

This clone showed up just once. J is TRBJ2-2 and V is TRBV5-1, with a tentative D call TRBD1 (6 bases). Per germline, CDR1 SGHRS and CDR2 YFSETQ. The CDR3 spans 16 residues. The germline V and J ends were trimmed by 0 bases and 2 bases, with 11 bases remaining between them. CDR3 in amino acids: CASSLVGGVNTGELFF. CDR3 nucleotides: TGCGCCAGCAGCTTGGTTGGGGGCGTCAACACCGGGGAGCTGTTTTTT. The full variable domain, in which reference TRBV5-1 and TRBJ2-2 provide the parts outside the CDR3, is KAGVTQTPRYLIKTRGQQVTLSCSPISGHRSVSWYQQTPGQGLQFLFEYFSETQRNKGNFPGRFSGRQFSNSRSEMNVSTLELGDSALYLCASSLVGGVNTGELFFGEGSRLTVL.

Within the sample, this clone is medium-sized. This chain connects TRBV24-1 to TRBJ1-5, with D uncertain. Germline CDR1 and CDR2: KGHDR and SFDVKD. CDR3 length: 14 amino acids. The V gene lost 2 bases and the J gene lost 5 bases, with 9 bases spanning the gap. The CDR3 nucleotides read TGTGCCACCAGTGATTATGGGGATCATCAGCCCCAGCATTTT. Translated, it gives CATSDYGDHQPQHF.